These 5 T cell receptor beta chains were all obtained from the same sample, sequenced in a study of T-cell reconstitution after alpha-beta-depleted transplantation in children. A library of TCRbeta sequences, prepared with unique molecular identifiers, was generated. Via MiXCR, TCRdb re-called the PCR reads, giving one row per CDR3 protein. There are 450,000 to 700,000 distinct CDR3 sequences in the sample; about a quarter occur only once, and about 35% lies in the top ten. Sequencing used PBMCs, obtained before TCRalphabeta/CD19-depleted stem cell transplant. The receptor set was obtained from a boy less than two years old with Wiskott-Aldrich syndrome, due to receive a stem cell transplant.

This chain joins TRBV11-1 and TRBJ2-1; TRBD2 matches at 9 bases. The CDR3 length is 15 residues. V lost 4 bases, J lost 6 bases, and 7 bases stayed unmatched. Germline CDR1 SGHAT, CDR2 FQDESV (reference sequence). Here the CDR3 DNA reads TGTGCCAGCAGCTCCGAAGGGACTAGCTTCAATGAGCAGTTCTTC. Translation gives CASSSEGTSFNEQFF.

This clonotype showed up just once. The V gene is TRBV15, the J gene TRBJ2-5; D ambiguous. Per germline, CDR1 LNHNV and CDR2 YYDKDF (reference sequence). The V gene lost 0 bases and the J gene lost 3 bases, with 14 bases spanning the gap. This CDR3 has 16 amino acids. CDR3 loop: CATSRDTAVWEETQYF. In DNA form, the CDR3 reads TGTGCCACCAGCAGAGATACCGCGGTATGGGAAGAGACCCAGTACTTC.

The chain uses TRBV27 and TRBJ2-7; 9 nucleotides line up with TRBD1. The V and J ends lost 5 bases and 6 bases, in that order; junction bases with no gene match: 11. Looked up from germline, CDR1 is MNHEY and CDR2 is SMNVEV (reference sequence). The CDR3 has 15 amino acids. The CDR3 coding sequence is TGTGCCAGCAGTGCTGAACAGGGGGCGCTTCCCGAGCAGTACTTC. It specifies CASSAEQGALPEQYF.

The J gene is TRBJ2-1, the V gene TRBV5-1; 7 nucleotides match TRBD2. There are 13 residues in the CDR3. CDR1 SGHRS and CDR2 YFSETQ come from the germline V gene. With 2 bases clipped from V and 10 bases from J, the junction kept 6 bases outside the gene matches. The CDR3 region has the DNA TGCGCCAGCAGCTTAGCGGGAAATGGCGAGCAGTTCTTC. Protein: CASSLAGNGEQFF. The whole variable domain, filled in from reference TRBV5-1 and TRBJ2-1, reads KAGVTQTPRYLIKTRGQQVTLSCSPISGHRSVSWYQQTPGQGLQFLFEYFSETQRNKGNFPGRFSGRQFSNSRSEMNVSTLELGDSALYLCASSLAGNGEQFFGPGTRLTVL.

The J gene is TRBJ2-1, the V gene TRBV5-1; 10 bases are a match to TRBD2. J gave up 6 bases and V 4 bases, and 4 bases lay outside the gene matches. The germline CDR1 and CDR2 sequences are SGHRS and YFSETQ. The CDR3 has 14 amino acids. In DNA form, the CDR3 reads TGCGCCAGCAGCCCCCCTAGCGGGAGCAATGAGCAGTTCTTC. It yields the protein CASSPPSGSNEQFF.